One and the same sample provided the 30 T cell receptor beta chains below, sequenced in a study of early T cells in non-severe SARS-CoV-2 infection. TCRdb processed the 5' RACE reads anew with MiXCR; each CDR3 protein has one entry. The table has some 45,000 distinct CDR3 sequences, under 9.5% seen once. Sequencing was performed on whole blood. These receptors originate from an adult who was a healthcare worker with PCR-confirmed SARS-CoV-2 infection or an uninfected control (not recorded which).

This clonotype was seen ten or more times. CDR3: CASIRGAAYNEQFF. In DNA form, the CDR3 reads TGTGCCAGTATACGGGGGGCCGCCTACAATGAGCAGTTCTTC. The rearrangement uses TRBV28 and TRBJ2-1; a weak D match, TRBD2 (7 bases). V lost 9 bases and J lost 2, with 14 bases in between. Germline V lookup: CDR1 MDHEN, CDR2 SYDVKM. This CDR3 contains 14 residues.

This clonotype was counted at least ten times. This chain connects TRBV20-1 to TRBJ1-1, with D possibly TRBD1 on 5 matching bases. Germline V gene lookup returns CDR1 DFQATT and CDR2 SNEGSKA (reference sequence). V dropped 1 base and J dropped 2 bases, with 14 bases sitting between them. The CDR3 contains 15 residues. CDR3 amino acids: CSARVVGRANTEAFF. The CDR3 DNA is TGCAGTGCTAGAGTCGTCGGCAGGGCTAACACTGAAGCTTTCTTT.

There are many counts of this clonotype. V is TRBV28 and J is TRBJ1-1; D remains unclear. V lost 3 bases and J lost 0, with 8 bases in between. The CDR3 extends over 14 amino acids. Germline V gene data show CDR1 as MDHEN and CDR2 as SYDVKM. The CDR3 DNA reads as TGTGCCAGCAGTTTGAATAGGCTGAACACTGAAGCTTTCTTT. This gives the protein CASSLNRLNTEAFF.

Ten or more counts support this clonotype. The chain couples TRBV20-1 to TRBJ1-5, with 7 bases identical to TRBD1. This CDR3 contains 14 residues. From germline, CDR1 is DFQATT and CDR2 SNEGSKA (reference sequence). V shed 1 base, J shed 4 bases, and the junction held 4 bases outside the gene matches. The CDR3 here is CSARAGQRNQPQHF. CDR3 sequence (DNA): TGCAGTGCTAGAGCGGGACAGCGGAATCAGCCCCAGCATTTT.

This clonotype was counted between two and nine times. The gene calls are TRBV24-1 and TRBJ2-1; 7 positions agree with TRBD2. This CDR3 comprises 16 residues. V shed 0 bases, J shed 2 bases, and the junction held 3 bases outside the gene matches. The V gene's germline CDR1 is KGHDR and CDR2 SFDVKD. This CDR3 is CATSDLTGGTYNEQFF. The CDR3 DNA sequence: TGTGCCACCAGTGATTTGACGGGGGGTACCTACAATGAGCAGTTCTTC.

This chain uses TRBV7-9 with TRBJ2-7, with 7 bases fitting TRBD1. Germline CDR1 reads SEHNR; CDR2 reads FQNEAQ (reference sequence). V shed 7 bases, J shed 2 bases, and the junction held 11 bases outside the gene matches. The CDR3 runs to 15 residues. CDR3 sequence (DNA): TGTGCCAGCACCCCCCAGAGCCAGGGGGCCTACGAGCAGTACTTC. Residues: CASTPQSQGAYEQYF.

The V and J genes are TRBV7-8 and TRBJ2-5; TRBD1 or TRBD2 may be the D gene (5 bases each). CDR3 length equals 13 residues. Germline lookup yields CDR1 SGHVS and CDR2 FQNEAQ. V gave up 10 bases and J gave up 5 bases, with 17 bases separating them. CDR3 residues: CATSPGPLETQYF. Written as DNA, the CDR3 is TGTGCCACCTCTCCGGGGCCCCTTGAGACCCAGTACTTC. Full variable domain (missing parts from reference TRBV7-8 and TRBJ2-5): GAGVSQSPRYKVAKRGQDVALRCDPISGHVSLFWYQQALGQGPEFLTYFQNEAQLDKSGLPSDRFFAERPEGSVSTLKIQRTQQEDSAVYLCATSPGPLETQYFGPGTRLLVL.

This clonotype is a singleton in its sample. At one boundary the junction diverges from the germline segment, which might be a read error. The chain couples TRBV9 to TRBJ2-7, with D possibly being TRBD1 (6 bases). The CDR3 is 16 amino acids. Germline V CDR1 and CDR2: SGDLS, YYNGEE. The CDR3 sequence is CASSPRDRQEFYERYF. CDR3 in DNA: TGTGCCAGCAGCCCCCGAGACAGGCAAGAGTTCTACGAGCGGTACTTC.

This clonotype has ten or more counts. The CDR3: CASSLDRSITGNTIYF. CDR3 DNA: TGTGCCAGCAGCTTGGATAGATCAATAACTGGAAACACCATATATTTT. The rearrangement joins TRBV5-6 to TRBJ1-3; D is unresolved. The CDR3 has 16 residues. From germline, CDR1 is SGHDT and CDR2 YYEEEE. Trimming removed 0 bases from V and 2 bases from J, with 12 bases in between.

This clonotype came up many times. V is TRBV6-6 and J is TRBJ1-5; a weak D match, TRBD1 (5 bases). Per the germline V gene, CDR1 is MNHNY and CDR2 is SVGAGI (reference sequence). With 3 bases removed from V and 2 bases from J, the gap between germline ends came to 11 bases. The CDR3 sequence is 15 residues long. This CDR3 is CASSYRGVGNQPQHF. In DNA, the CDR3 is TGTGCCAGCAGTTATAGGGGAGTTGGCAATCAGCCCCAGCATTTT.

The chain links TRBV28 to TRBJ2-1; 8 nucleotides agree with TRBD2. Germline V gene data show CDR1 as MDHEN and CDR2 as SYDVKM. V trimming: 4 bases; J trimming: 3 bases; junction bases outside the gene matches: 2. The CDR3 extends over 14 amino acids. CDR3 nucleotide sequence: TGTGCCAGCAGTTCCGGGACTAGCTACAATGAGCAGTTCTTC. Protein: CASSSGTSYNEQFF. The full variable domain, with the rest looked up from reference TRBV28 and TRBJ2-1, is DVKVTQSSRYLVKRTGEKVFLECVQDMDHENMFWYRQDPGLGLRLIYFSYDVKMKEKGDIPEGYSVSREKKERFSLILESASTNQTSMYLCASSSGTSYNEQFFGPGTRLTVL.

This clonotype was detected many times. The CDR3 spells CSARDGSGQGFTDTQYF. Written as DNA, the CDR3 is TGCAGTGCTAGAGACGGGTCGGGACAGGGGTTCACAGATACGCAGTATTTT. V usage is TRBV20-1 and J usage is TRBJ2-3, with 10 bases identical to TRBD1. This CDR3 has 17 residues. CDR1 is DFQATT, CDR2 SNEGSKA, per germline (reference sequence). V shed 0 bases, J shed 2 bases, and the junction held 8 bases outside the gene matches.

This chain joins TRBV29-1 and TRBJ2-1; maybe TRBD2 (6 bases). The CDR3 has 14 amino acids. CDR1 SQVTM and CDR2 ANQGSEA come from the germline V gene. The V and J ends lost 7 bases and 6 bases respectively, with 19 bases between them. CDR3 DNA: TGCAGCGCCAGTCCCGGGACTCCACCCAATGAGCAGTTCTTC. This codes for CSASPGTPPNEQFF.

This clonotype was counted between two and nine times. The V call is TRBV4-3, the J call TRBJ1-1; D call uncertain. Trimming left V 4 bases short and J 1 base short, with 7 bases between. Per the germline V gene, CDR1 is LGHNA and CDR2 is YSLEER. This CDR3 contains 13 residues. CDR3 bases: TGCGCCAGCAGCCCCACAGCGAACACTGAAGCTTTCTTT. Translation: CASSPTANTEAFF.

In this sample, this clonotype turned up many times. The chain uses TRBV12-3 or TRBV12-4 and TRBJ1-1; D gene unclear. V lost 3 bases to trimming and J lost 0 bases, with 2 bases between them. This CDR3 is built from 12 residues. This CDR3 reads CASSFLNTEAFF. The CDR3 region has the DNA TGTGCCAGCAGTTTCTTGAACACTGAAGCTTTCTTT.

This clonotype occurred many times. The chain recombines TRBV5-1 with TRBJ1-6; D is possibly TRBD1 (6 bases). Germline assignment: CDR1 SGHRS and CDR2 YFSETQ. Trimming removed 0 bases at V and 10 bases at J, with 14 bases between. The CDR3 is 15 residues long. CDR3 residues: CASSLEIRGISPLHF. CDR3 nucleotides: TGCGCCAGCAGCTTGGAAATTAGGGGGATCTCACCCCTCCACTTT.

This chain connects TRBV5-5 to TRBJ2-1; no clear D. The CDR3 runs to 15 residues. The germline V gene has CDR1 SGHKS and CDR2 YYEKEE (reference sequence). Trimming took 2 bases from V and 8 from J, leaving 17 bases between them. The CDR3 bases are TGTGCCAGCAGCTTACCAGCCACAAGGGTTTATGAGCAGTTCTTC. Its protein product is CASSLPATRVYEQFF.

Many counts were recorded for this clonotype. CDR3 sequence: CASSFQELNQPQHF. CDR3 nucleotides: TGTGCCAGCAGCTTTCAGGAACTCAATCAGCCCCAGCATTTT. V is TRBV7-9 and J is TRBJ1-5; no clear D. The length of the CDR3 is 14 residues. Germline V gene lookup returns CDR1 SEHNR and CDR2 FQNEAQ (reference sequence). V was cut by 3 bases and J by 3 bases, with 9 bases left in between. The complete variable domain, with remaining parts taken from reference TRBV7-9 and TRBJ1-5, reads DTGVSQNPRHKITKRGQNVTFRCDPISEHNRLYWYRQTLGQGPEFLTYFQNEAQLEKSRLLSDRFSAERPKGSFSTLEIQRTEQGDSAMYLCASSFQELNQPQHFGDGTRLSIL.

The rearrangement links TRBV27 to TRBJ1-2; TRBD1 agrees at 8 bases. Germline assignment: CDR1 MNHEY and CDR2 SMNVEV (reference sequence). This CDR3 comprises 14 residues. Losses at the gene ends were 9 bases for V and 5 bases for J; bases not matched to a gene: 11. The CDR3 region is CASTGQGAFYGYTF. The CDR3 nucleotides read TGTGCCAGTACAGGACAGGGTGCTTTTTATGGCTACACCTTC.

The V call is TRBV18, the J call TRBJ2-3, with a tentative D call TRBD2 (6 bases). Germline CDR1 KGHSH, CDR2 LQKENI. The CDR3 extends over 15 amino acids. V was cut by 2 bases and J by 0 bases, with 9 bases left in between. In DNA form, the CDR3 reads TGTGCCAGCTCACCAGTAGCGGCCAGCACAGATACGCAGTATTTT. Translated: CASSPVAASTDTQYF.

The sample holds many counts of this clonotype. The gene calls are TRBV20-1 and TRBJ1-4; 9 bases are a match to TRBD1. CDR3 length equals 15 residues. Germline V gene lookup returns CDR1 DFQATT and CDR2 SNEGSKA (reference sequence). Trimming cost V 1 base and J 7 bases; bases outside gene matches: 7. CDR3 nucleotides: TGCAGTGCTAGAGGTTGGACAGGGGTCTTTGAAAAACTGTTTTTT. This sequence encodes CSARGWTGVFEKLFF.

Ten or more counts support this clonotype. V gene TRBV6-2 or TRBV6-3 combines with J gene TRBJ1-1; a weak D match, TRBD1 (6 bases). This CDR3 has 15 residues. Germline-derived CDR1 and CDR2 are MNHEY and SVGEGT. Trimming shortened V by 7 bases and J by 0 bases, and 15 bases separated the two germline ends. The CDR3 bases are TGTGCCAGCACCAGGGGTGGGCTTATGAACACTGAAGCTTTCTTT. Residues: CASTRGGLMNTEAFF.

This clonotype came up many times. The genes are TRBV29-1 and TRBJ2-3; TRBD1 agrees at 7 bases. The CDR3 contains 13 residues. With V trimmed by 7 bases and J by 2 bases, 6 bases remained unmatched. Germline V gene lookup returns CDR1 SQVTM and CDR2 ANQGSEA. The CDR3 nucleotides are TGCAGCGCAACAGGGGAATCCACAGATACGCAGTATTTT. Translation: CSATGESTDTQYF.

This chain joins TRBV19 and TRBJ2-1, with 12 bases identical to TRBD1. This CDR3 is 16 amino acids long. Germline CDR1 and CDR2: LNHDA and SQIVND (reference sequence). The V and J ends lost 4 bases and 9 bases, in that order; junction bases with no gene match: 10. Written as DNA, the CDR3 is TGTGCCAGTAGTAAAAAGGGACAGGGGGCGCGGGGTGAGCAGTTCTTC. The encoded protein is CASSKKGQGARGEQFF.

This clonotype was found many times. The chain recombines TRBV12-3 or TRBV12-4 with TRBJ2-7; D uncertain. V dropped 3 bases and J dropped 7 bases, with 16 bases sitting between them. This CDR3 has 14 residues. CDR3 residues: CASSFSGFLGEQYF. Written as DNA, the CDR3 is TGTGCCAGCAGTTTCTCCGGATTTTTGGGTGAGCAGTACTTC.

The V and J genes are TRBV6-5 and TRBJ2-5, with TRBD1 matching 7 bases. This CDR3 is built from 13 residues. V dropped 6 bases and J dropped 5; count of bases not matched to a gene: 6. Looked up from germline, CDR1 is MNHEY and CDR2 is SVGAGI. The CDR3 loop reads CASRETGVETQYF. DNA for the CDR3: TGTGCCAGCAGGGAAACAGGGGTCGAGACCCAGTACTTC.

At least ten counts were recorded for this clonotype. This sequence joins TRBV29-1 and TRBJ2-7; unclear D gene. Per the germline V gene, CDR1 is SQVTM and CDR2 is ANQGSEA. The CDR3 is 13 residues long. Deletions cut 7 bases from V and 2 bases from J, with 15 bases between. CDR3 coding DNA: TGCAGCGCAAGAAATTCCCCCGCCTACGAGCAGTACTTC. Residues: CSARNSPAYEQYF.

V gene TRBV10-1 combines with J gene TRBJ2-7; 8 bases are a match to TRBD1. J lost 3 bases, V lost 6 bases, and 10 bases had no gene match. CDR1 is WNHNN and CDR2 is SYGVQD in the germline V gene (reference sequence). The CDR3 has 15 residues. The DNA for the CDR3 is TGCGCCAGCAGCTCAAGGGGACAGGCCAGCTACGAGCAGTACTTC. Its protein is CASSSRGQASYEQYF.

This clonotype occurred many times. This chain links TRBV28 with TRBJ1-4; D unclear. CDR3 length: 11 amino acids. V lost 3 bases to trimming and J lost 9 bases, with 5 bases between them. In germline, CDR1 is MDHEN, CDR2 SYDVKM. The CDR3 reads CASSFGQKLFF. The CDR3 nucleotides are TGTGCCAGCAGTTTCGGGCAAAAACTGTTTTTT. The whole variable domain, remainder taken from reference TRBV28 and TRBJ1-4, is DVKVTQSSRYLVKRTGEKVFLECVQDMDHENMFWYRQDPGLGLRLIYFSYDVKMKEKGDIPEGYSVSREKKERFSLILESASTNQTSMYLCASSFGQKLFFGSGTQLSVL.

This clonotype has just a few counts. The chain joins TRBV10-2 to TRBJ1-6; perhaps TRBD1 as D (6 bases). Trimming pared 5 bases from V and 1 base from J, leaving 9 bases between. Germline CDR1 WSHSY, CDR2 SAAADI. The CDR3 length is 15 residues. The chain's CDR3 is CASSRGHSYNSPLHF. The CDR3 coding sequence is TGCGCCAGCAGTCGGGGGCATTCCTATAATTCACCCCTCCACTTT.